A single sample is the source of the 4 T cell receptor beta chains below, sequenced in a study of a mutant IDH1 vaccine in newly diagnosed glioma. The sample's time point: week 11, during vaccination. In the vaccine, a single dose held 300 ug of the mutant IDH1 20-mer peptide, along with topical imiquimod. Their cognate antigens are unknown. TCRdb keeps only in-frame clones here, not all; method: immunoSEQ multiplex PCR. The sample shows under 40,000 clones, approximately 78% of them seen only once. Sequencing used PBMCs, obtained from a glioma patient whose treatment included an IDH1 peptide vaccine. The receptors originated from a man aged 25-40 years with glioma.

As concerns this clone: Other DNA variants within this sample encode the same CDR3. In DNA, the CDR3 is TGTGCCAGTAGTATATCTGTGAACACTGAAGCTTTCTTT. Encoded protein: CASSISVNTEAFF. The chain couples TRBV19 to TRBJ1-1, with D hard to call. Trimming took off 2 bases at V and 0 bases at J, with 4 bases between the two ends. The CDR3 sequence is 13 residues long. CDR1 is LNHDA, CDR2 SQIVND, per germline (reference sequence).

The chain carries TRBV11-3 and TRBJ2-3; TRBD2 matches 8 bases. This CDR3 region has 13 residues. The V and J ends lost 4 bases and 6 bases, in that order; junction bases with no gene match: 3. Germline CDR1 reads SGHNT; CDR2 reads YENEEA. The CDR3 DNA reads TGTGCCAGCAGCTCCGGGACTAGGGATACGCAGTATTTT. This sequence encodes CASSSGTRDTQYF. Full variable domain (missing parts from reference TRBV11-3 and TRBJ2-3): EAGVVQSPRYKIIEKKQPVAFWCNPISGHNTLYWYLQNLGQGPELLIRYENEEAVDDSQLPKDRFSAERLKGVDSTLKIQPAELGDSAVYLCASSSGTRDTQYFGPGTRLTVL.

The V and J genes are TRBV6-6 and TRBJ2-7; 8 nucleotides line up with TRBD1. The CDR3 runs 15 residues. Losses at the gene ends were 6 bases for V and 2 bases for J; bases not matched to a gene: 9. Germline V gene sequence: CDR1 MNHNY, CDR2 SVGAGI (reference sequence). CDR3 nucleotides: TGTGCCAGCAGATATGACAGGGGCAGTACCTACGAGCAGTACTTC. This gives the protein CASRYDRGSTYEQYF.

The V gene is TRBV19, the J gene TRBJ2-2; D unclear. The germline V gene encodes CDR1 LNHDA and CDR2 SQIVND (reference sequence). V shed 7 bases and J shed 5 bases, with 8 bases lying between them. This CDR3 is 12 amino acids long. The CDR3 DNA follows: TGTGCCAGTAAAAGTAAGACCGGGGAGCTGTTTTTT. Translated: CASKSKTGELFF. Combining the CDR3 with reference TRBV19 and TRBJ2-2 gives the whole variable domain DGGITQSPKYLFRKEGQNVTLSCEQNLNHDAMYWYRQDPGQGLRLIYYSQIVNDFQKGDIAEGYSVSREKKESFPLTVTSAQKNPTAFYLCASKSKTGELFFGEGSRLTVL.